Following are 15 T cell receptor beta chains from one sample sequenced in a study of blood T cell repertoires in COVID-19. TCRdb's table, derived via immunoSEQ multiplex PCR, lists solely in-frame clones and lacks some. The sample includes about 130,000 clones, approximately 80% of them seen just once. The sample was peripheral blood. The receptors stem from a woman in her fifties or sixties with acute or convalescent COVID-19.

CDR3 sequence reads: CASSRRSSTPTDTQYF. CDR3 DNA sequence: TGTGCCAGCAGCCGACGGAGTTCAACCCCCACAGATACGCAGTATTTT. The chain carries TRBV11-1 and TRBJ2-3; no reliable D call. Trimming cost V 5 bases and J 2 bases, with 17 bases left between them. This CDR3 contains 16 residues. In germline, CDR1 is SGHAT, CDR2 FQDESV (reference sequence).

This clone has more than one count but fewer than ten. CDR3 sequence reads: CASSLRLAGGKDTQYF. CDR3 sequence (DNA): TGCGCCAGCAGCCTCCGACTAGCGGGGGGGAAGGATACGCAGTATTTT. V usage is TRBV4-1 and J usage is TRBJ2-3, with 14 bases aligning to TRBD2. CDR3 length: 16 amino acids. The trim removed 4 bases at V and 6 bases at J, leaving 6 bases unmatched. Per the germline V gene, CDR1 is MGHRA and CDR2 is YSYEKL.

V is TRBV20-1 and J is TRBJ2-7; D is perhaps TRBD2 (5 bases). The CDR3 runs to 11 residues. V was clipped by 1 base and J by 7 bases, with 8 bases between them. The V gene's germline CDR1 is DFQATT and CDR2 SNEGSKA (reference sequence). CDR3 sequence reads: CSARGAGEQYV. DNA for the CDR3: TGCAGTGCTAGAGGGGCGGGTGAGCAGTACGTC.

V gene TRBV24-1 combines with J gene TRBJ1-4, with 7 bases matching TRBD1. CDR3 length equals 17 residues. The germline V gene encodes CDR1 KGHDR and CDR2 SFDVKD. V lost 4 bases and J lost 0; bases outside the gene matches: 7. The CDR3 DNA reads TGTGCCACCAGTGAAGGAGGCAGGGGGGCAACTAATGAAAAACTGTTTTTT. Translation gives CATSEGGRGATNEKLFF.

The chain has TRBV3-1 (or the pseudogene TRBV3-2) and TRBJ1-1, with D possibly matching TRBD1 (6 bases). V was clipped by 2 bases and J by 0 bases, with 7 bases between them. Germline CDR1 LGHDT, CDR2 YNNKEL (reference sequence). This CDR3 has 14 residues. CDR3 protein: CASSQRQVNTEAFF. DNA of the CDR3: TGTGCCAGCAGCCAACGACAGGTGAACACTGAAGCTTTCTTT.

The genes are TRBV5-4 and TRBJ1-2; 10 bases match TRBD1. Germline CDR1 and CDR2: SGHNT and YYREEE (reference sequence). The CDR3 sequence is 17 residues long. Trimming removed 0 bases from V and 0 bases from J; junction bases left unmatched: 5. In DNA, the CDR3 is TGTGCCAGCAGCTTGGATCCGGGACAGGGGACTAACTATGGCTACACCTTC. Protein product: CASSLDPGQGTNYGYTF.

V is TRBV7-3 and J is TRBJ2-5, with D possibly matching TRBD2 (6 bases). V lost 5 bases and J 5 bases, leaving 12 bases between the germline ends. CDR3 length: 13 amino acids. The germline gives CDR1 SGHTA, CDR2 FQGTGA. Written as DNA, the CDR3 is TGTGCCAGCAGCCGCGGGGTTGGGGAGACCCAGTACTTC. Amino acids: CASSRGVGETQYF.

The rearrangement links TRBV5-1 to TRBJ2-1; the match to TRBD1 covers 7 bases. Germline values: CDR1 SGHRS, CDR2 YFSETQ. Losses at the gene ends were 4 bases for V and 7 bases for J; bases not matched to a gene: 11. CDR3 size: 15 residues. The chain's CDR3 is CASSLGDRARNEQFF. CDR3 nucleotides: TGCGCCAGCAGCCTAGGCGACAGGGCGCGGAATGAGCAGTTCTTC.

This chain links TRBV24-1 with TRBJ1-5, with D possibly being TRBD1 (5 bases). Germline V gives CDR1 KGHDR, CDR2 SFDVKD. Trimming took off 5 bases at V and 0 bases at J, with 19 bases between the two ends. This CDR3 region has 18 residues. The CDR3 coding sequence is TGTGCCACCAGTGTAGCAGGCCCAAGGGGCTATAGCAATCAGCCCCAGCATTTT. As protein: CATSVAGPRGYSNQPQHF.

This rearrangement joins TRBV7-2 to TRBJ1-3, with D maybe TRBD1 (6 bases). V lost 5 bases to trimming and J lost 2 bases, with 16 bases between them. The CDR3 spans 16 residues. Per germline, CDR1 SGHTA and CDR2 FQGNSA. CDR3 residues: CASSQGQPAPGNTIYF. The CDR3 DNA sequence: TGTGCCAGCAGCCAAGGACAGCCCGCCCCTGGAAACACCATATATTTT.

V is TRBV27 and J is TRBJ2-2; D gene unclear. In germline, CDR1 is MNHEY, CDR2 SMNVEV (reference sequence). Trimming removed 4 bases at V and 5 bases at J, with 11 bases between. The CDR3 totals 14 residues. The CDR3 spells CASSSPLRTGELFF. Written as DNA, the CDR3 is TGTGCCAGCAGTTCACCCCTGAGAACCGGGGAGCTGTTTTTT.

This clone was detected only once. The CDR3 reads CASSLRGADYGYTF. CDR3 sequence (DNA): TGTGCCAGCAGCTTGCGGGGGGCCGACTATGGCTACACCTTC. The chain couples TRBV5-6 to TRBJ1-2, with D maybe TRBD1 (6 bases). The CDR3 length is 14 residues. Germline CDR1 reads SGHDT; CDR2 reads YYEEEE. The ends were cut back, 1 base at V and 3 bases at J, with 10 bases in the middle.

The chain links TRBV29-1 to TRBJ1-4; D is ambiguous. The V gene lost 6 bases and the J gene lost 7 bases, with 6 bases spanning the gap. This CDR3 is 10 amino acids long. Germline V gives CDR1 SQVTM, CDR2 ANQGSEA. The CDR3 loop is CSVLSEKLFF. The CDR3 DNA follows: TGCAGCGTCCTTAGTGAAAAACTGTTTTTT.

The gene calls are TRBV6-5 and TRBJ2-2; 7 nucleotides line up with TRBD1. This CDR3 region has 15 residues. V lost 0 bases to trimming and J lost 6 bases; unmatched junction nucleotides: 4. Germline assignment: CDR1 MNHEY and CDR2 SVGAGI. For the CDR3, the DNA is TGTGCCAGCAGTTACTCGACAGGGCTAGCCGGGGAGCTGTTTTTT. Its protein is CASSYSTGLAGELFF.

This rearrangement joins TRBV28 to TRBJ1-2; D perhaps matches TRBD1 (6 bases). The CDR3 contains 13 residues. Trimming took off 5 bases at V and 5 bases at J, with 12 bases between the two ends. Germline values: CDR1 MDHEN, CDR2 SYDVKM. As DNA, the CDR3 is TGTGCCAGCAGTCTTACAGGGCCGTATGGCTACACCTTC. It is translated as CASSLTGPYGYTF.